This T cell receptor beta chain was identified during a study of blood T cell repertoires in COVID-19. Overall study: Samples taken during acute and convalescent COVID-19 were collected in the United States, Italy and Spain. Sample material is recorded as cDNA or gDNA derived from T cells, B-cell-depleted T cells, or PBMCs.

Germline V gene sequence: CDR1 MNHEY, CDR2 SVGAGI. This CDR3 contains 14 residues. The V gene lost 6 bases and the J gene lost 5 bases, with 16 bases spanning the gap. In the authors' methods: Reference gene primer amplification gave estimated nucleated cell counts. The repertoire was sequenced with immunoSEQ multiplex PCR; TCRdb's copy has only in-frame clones and lacks some. V and J calls and clone size come straight from that table; D and trimming were deduced from the DNA. The profile covers roughly 200,000 clones, with around three quarters appearing a single time and less than 7% taken by the ten largest.

The V call is TRBV6-5, the J call TRBJ2-5; TRBD1 is a possible D gene (6 bases). What was sequenced was peripheral blood. The TCR comes from a woman aged 65 to 85 with acute or convalescent COVID-19. The CDR3 bases are TGTGCCAGCAGCAAATCCTCTACAGGGGAGACCCAGTACTTC. Its translation is CASSKSSTGETQYF.